The present entry profiles one TCR beta chain with its context. TCRdb re-analysed the RT-PCR reads in MiXCR, keeping a single row per CDR3 protein. The table records about 680,000 distinct CDR3 sequences, 14% of them present only once. The CDR3 is 14 residues long. Germline CDR1 is SGHRS and CDR2 is YFSETQ. Trimming took 0 bases from V and 8 from J, leaving 14 bases between them. What was sequenced was memory CD4+ T cells from blood. This chain connects TRBV5-1 to TRBJ1-2; unclear D gene. The receptor's source is a female donor in good health, serving as a healthy control. CDR3 amino acids: CASSLEGRFLGYTF. As DNA, the CDR3 is TGCGCCAGCAGCTTGGAGGGCAGATTCCTCGGCTACACCTTC.